This TCR beta chain was captured by sequencing in a study of shared clonotypes between healthy human individuals. Across the study: There were three CD4 naive, three CD4 memory, two CD8 naive and one CD8 memory plates per donor.

From germline, CDR1 is DFQATT and CDR2 SNEGSKA (reference sequence). CDR3 length: 11 residues. The germline V and J ends were trimmed by 4 bases and 3 bases, with 6 bases remaining between them. This table comes from immunoSEQ multiplex PCR, and its TCRdb copy is limited to in-frame clones, with some not included. In the table there are about 520,000 clones, 90% to 96% of which are singletons. Healthy and HIV-negative, the adult donors had no recent acute infections or vaccinations. V usage is TRBV20-1 and J usage is TRBJ2-5, with D maybe TRBD2 (5 bases). The sample consisted of naive CD4+ T cells sorted from blood. Stated subset: CD45RA+ positively selected. The TCR sequence derives from a woman under 40 in good health. This CDR3 reads CSATGKETQYF. The CDR3 nucleotides are TGCAGTGCTACGGGAAAAGAGACCCAGTACTTC.